This TCR beta chain came from a study of human T cells and chemical hapten exposure. This CDR3 contains 15 residues. J lost 3 bases, V lost 1 base, and 3 bases had no gene match. From germline, CDR1 is LGHDT and CDR2 YNNKEL (reference sequence). This clonotype occurred a few times. One entry per CDR3 protein, called by TCRdb with MiXCR from the RACE reads. This table has roughly 200,000 distinct CDR3 sequences, about 22% appearing once. Sample time point: patch test 1, 2 weeks after DPC sensitization. As to treatment: therapeutic diphenylcyclopropenone sensitization with weekly scalp DPC. Total RNA was isolated from unfractionated whole blood.

V is TRBV3-1 and J is TRBJ2-1; TRBD2 matches at 7 bases. Source: whole blood, taken in connection with sensitization to the hapten diphenylcyclopropenone (DPC). The TCR was taken from a woman between 45 and 65 years old with alopecia areata. Some clones in this sample may be carry-over from other donors' samples. The CDR3 DNA reads TGTGCCAGCAGCCAAGGCGGGGGTAACTACAATGAGCAGTTCTTC. This encodes CASSQGGGNYNEQFF.